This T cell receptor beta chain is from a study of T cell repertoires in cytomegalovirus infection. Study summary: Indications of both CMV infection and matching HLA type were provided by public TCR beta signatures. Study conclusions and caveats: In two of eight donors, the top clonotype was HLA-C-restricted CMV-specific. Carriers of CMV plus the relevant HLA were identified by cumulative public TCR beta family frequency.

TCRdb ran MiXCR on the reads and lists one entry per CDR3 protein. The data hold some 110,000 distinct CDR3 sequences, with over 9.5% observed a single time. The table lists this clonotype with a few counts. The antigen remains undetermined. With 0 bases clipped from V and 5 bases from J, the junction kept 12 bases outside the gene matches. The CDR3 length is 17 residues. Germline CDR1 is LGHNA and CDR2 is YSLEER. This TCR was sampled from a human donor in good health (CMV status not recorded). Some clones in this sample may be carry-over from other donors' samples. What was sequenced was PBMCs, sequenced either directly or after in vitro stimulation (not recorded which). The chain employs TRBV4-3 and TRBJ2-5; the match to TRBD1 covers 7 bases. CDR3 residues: CASSQEFRTGVSETQYF. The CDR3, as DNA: TGCGCCAGCAGCCAAGAATTTAGGACAGGAGTATCGGAGACCCAGTACTTC.